This TCR beta chain was profiled in a study of control samples from healthy donors and cancer patients. Assay used: immunoSEQ multiplex PCR; TCRdb lists only in-frame clones, some missing. This table holds roughly 92,000 clones, approximately 88% found once. This CDR3 comprises 15 residues. Germline values: CDR1 MNHEY, CDR2 SVGAGI. With V trimmed by 2 bases and J by 2 bases, 5 bases remained unmatched. Sequencing was performed on blood. The origin of this receptor is a woman aged 55-70 years in good health. This chain joins TRBV6-5 and TRBJ2-7, with 8 bases identical to TRBD1. CDR3 DNA sequence: TGTGCCAGCAGTTACCGAGACAGGGGCACCTACGAGCAGTACTTC. Translating gives CASSYRDRGTYEQYF.